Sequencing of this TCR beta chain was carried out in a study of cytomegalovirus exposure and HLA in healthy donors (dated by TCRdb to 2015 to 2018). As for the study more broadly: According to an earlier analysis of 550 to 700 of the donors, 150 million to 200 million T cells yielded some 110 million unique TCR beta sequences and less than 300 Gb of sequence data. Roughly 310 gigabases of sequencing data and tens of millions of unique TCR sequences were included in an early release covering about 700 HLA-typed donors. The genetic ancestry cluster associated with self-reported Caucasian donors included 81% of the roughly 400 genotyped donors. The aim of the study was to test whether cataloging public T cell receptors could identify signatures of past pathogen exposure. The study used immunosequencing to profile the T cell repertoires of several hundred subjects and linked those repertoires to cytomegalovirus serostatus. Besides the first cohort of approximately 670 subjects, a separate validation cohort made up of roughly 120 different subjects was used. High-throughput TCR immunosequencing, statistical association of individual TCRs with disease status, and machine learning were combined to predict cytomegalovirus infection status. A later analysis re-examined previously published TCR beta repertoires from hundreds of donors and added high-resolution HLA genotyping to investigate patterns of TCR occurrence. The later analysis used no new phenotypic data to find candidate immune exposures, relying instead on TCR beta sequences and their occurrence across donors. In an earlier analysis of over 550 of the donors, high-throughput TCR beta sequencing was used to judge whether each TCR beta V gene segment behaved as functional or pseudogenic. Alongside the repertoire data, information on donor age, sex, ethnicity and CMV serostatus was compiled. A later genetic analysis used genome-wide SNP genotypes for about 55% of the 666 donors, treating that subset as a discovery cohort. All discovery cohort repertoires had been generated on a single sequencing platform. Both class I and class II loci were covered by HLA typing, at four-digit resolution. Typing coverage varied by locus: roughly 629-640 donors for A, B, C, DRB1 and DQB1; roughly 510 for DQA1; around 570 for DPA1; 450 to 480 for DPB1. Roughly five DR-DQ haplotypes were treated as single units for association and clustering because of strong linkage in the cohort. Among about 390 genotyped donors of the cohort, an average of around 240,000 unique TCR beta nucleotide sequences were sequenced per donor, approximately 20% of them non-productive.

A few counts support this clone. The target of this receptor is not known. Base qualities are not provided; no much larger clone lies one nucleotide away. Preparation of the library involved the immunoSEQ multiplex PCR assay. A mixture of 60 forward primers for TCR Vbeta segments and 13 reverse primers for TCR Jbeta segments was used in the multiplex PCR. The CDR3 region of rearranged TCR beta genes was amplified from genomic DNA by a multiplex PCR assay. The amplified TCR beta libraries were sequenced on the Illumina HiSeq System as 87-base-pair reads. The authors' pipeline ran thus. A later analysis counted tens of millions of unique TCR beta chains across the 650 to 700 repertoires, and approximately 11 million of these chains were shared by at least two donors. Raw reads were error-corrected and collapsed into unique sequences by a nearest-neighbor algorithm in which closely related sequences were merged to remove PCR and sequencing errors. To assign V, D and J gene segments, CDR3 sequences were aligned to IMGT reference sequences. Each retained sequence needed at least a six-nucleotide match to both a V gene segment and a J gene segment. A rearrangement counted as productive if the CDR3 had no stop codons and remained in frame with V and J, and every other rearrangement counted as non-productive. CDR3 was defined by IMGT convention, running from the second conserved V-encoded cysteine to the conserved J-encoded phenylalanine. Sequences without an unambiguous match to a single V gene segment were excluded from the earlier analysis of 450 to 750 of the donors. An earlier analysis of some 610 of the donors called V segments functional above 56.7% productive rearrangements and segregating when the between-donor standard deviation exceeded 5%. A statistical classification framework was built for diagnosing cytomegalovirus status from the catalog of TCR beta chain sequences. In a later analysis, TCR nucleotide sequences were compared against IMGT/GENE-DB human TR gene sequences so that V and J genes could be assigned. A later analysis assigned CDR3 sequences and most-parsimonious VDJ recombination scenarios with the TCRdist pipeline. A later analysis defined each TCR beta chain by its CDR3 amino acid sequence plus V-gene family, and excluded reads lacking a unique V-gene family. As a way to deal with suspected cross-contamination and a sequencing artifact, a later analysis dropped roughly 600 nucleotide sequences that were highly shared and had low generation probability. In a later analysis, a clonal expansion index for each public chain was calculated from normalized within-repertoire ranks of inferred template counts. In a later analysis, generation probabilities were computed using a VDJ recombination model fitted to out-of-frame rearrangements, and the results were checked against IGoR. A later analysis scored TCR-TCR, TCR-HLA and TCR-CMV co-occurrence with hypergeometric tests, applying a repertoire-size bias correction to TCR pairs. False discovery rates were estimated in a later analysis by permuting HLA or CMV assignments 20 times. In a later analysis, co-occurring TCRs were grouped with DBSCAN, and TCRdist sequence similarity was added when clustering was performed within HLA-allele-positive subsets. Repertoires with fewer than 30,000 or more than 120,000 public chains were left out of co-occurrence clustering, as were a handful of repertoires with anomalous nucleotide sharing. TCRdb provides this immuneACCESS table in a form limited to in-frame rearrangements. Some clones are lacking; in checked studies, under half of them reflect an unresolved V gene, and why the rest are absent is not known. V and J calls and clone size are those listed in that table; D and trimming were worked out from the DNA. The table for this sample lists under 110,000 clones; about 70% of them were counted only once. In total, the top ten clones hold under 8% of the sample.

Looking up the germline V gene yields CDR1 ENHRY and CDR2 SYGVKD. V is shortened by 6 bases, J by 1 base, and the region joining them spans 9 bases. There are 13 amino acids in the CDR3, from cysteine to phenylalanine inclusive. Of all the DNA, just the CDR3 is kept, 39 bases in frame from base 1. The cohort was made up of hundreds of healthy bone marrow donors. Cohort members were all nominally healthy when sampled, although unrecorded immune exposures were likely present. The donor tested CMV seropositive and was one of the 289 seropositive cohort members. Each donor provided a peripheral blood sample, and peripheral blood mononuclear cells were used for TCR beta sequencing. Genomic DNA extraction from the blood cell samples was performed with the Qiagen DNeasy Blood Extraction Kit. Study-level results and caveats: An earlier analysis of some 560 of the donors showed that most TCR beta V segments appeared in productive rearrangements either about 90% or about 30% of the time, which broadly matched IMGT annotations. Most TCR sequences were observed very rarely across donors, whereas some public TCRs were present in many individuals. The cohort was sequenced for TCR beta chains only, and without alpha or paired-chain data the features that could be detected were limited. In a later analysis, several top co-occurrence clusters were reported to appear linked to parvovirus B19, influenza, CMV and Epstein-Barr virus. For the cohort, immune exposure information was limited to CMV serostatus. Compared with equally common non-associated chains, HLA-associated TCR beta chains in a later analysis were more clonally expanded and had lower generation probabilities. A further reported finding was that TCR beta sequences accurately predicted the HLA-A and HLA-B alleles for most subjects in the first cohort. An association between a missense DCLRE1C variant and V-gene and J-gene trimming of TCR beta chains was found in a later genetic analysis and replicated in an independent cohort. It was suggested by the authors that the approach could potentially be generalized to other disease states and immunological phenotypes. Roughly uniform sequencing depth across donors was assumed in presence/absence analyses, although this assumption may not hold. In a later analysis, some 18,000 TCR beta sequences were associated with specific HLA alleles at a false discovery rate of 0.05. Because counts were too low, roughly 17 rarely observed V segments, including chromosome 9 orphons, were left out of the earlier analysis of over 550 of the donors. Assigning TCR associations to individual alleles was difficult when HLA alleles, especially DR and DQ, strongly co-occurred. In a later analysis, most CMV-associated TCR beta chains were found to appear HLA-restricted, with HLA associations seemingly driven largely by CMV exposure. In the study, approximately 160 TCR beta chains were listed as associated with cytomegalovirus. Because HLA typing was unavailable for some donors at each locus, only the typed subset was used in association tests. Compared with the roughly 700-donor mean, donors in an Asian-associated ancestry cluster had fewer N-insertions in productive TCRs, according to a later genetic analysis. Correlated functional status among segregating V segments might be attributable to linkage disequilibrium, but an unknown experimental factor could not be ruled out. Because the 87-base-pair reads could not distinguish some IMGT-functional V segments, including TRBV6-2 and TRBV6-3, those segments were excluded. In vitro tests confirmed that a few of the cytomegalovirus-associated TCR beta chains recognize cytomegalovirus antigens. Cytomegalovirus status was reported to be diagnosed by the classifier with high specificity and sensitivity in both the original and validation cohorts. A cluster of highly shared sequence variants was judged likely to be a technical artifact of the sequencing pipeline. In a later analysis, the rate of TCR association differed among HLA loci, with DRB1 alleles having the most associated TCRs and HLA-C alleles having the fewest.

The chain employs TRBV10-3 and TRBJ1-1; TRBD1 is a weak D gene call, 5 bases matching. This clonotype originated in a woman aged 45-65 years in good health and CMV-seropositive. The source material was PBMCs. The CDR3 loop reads CAIRLQENTEAFF. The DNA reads TGTGCCATCAGGCTACAGGAGAACACTGAAGCTTTCTTT.